This T cell receptor (beta chain) was retrieved from a study of blood T cell repertoires in COVID-19. Across the study: Specimens from acute and convalescent COVID-19 originated in the United States, Italy and Spain. Sample material is recorded as cDNA or gDNA derived from T cells, B-cell-depleted T cells, or PBMCs.

How the authors handled the data: From reference gene primer amplification, estimates of nucleated cell counts were derived. Produced via immunoSEQ multiplex PCR; TCRdb's table is partial and in-frame only. V, J and clone size derive from that table, while D and trimming were established from the DNA sequence. The data hold about 100,000 clones, with approximately 80% observed a single time. This CDR3 region has 16 residues. Germline CDR1 reads MGHRA; CDR2 reads YSYEKL. The J segment lost 3 bases and the V segment lost 3 bases, leaving 7 bases of the junction unmatched. The chain links TRBV4-1 to TRBJ1-1; 10 positions agree with TRBD1. The receptor's source is a man in his sixties or seventies with active or convalescent COVID-19. The sample taken for sequencing was peripheral blood. This chain's CDR3 is CASSQAGTGEHTEAFF. CDR3 coding DNA: TGCGCCAGCAGCCAGGCCGGGACAGGGGAACACACTGAAGCTTTCTTT.